The TCR beta chain under discussion was sequenced for a study of Graves' ophthalmopathy and Graves' hyperthyroidism. RNA transcripts were the source from which TCR beta CDR3 regions were amplified. Second-round multiplex PCR came after first-round RT-PCR with HTBI primers. TCRdb analysed the multiplex PCR reads with MiXCR anew, one entry per CDR3 protein. The sample records approximately 210,000 distinct CDR3 sequences, about 22% being singletons. Ten or more counts support this clonotype. V lost 0 bases to trimming and J lost 0 bases, with 8 bases between them. Germline assignment: CDR1 MNHEY and CDR2 SVGAGI. The CDR3 totals 15 residues. The study enrolled ophthalmopathy donors with moderate-to-severe activity, CAS ≥3, NOSPECS ≥4 and duration under 3 months.

The specimen was peripheral blood. The sequence was obtained from a woman between 50 and 59 years old with Graves' ophthalmopathy. The V call is TRBV6-5, the J call TRBJ1-1; D is undetermined. The chain's CDR3 is CASSYSIALNTEAFF. CDR3 DNA: TGTGCCAGCAGTTACTCGATCGCTTTGAACACTGAAGCTTTCTTT.